These 15 T cell receptor beta chains were sequenced from one sample in a study of cytomegalovirus exposure and HLA in healthy donors. PCR employed 60 Vbeta and 13 Jbeta primers. Method: immunoSEQ multiplex PCR; TCRdb's copy keeps in-frame clones and lacks some. This table holds roughly 240,000 clones, around four fifths found once. Sequences were obtained from PBMCs. These receptors were collected from a boy younger than 18 in good health and CMV-seronegative.

This chain joins TRBV29-1 and TRBJ1-2; 9 bases agree with TRBD1. In germline, CDR1 is SQVTM, CDR2 ANQGSEA. CDR3 length: 14 residues. The ends lost 7 bases at V and 8 bases at J; junction bases unmatched: 14. CDR3 DNA: TGCAGCGGCGTGACAGGGGGGTCGTTCCGGGGCTACACCTTC. Protein: CSGVTGGSFRGYTF.

This rearrangement joins TRBV13 to TRBJ1-5; D perhaps matches TRBD1 (6 bases). CDR3 size: 16 residues. The germline CDR1 and CDR2 sequences are PRHDT and FYEKMQ (reference sequence). The ends were cut back, 2 bases at V and 0 bases at J, with 11 bases in the middle. The CDR3 sequence is CASSLSRGTSNQPQHF. In DNA form, the CDR3 reads TGTGCCAGCAGCTTATCGAGGGGGACTAGCAATCAGCCCCAGCATTTT.

This chain joins TRBV19 and TRBJ2-4; no firm D call. Trimming took 8 bases from V and 2 from J, leaving 10 bases between them. Per germline, CDR1 LNHDA and CDR2 SQIVND (reference sequence). The CDR3 spans 13 residues. Here the CDR3 reads CASRDTPKNIQYF. The CDR3 DNA follows: TGTGCCAGTCGAGACACTCCCAAAAACATTCAGTACTTC.

V gene TRBV30 combines with J gene TRBJ1-6; D gene unclear. Germline assignment: CDR1 GTSNPN and CDR2 SVGIG (reference sequence). Trimming stripped 5 bases from V and 11 bases from J, with 16 bases between. The CDR3 contains 13 residues. The CDR3 nucleotides read TGTGCCTGGGCGCCGGCGACAAAGACACCCCTCCACTTT. It encodes CAWAPATKTPLHF.

The CDR3 sequence is CASSQTGVEEKLFF. The DNA for the CDR3 is TGTGCCAGCAGCCAGACAGGGGTGGAGGAAAAACTGTTTTTT. The chain is built from TRBV5-6 and TRBJ1-4; TRBD1 matches 8 bases. The CDR3 contains 14 residues. Germline assignment: CDR1 SGHDT and CDR2 YYEEEE. Trimming removed 4 bases from V and 8 bases from J; junction bases left unmatched: 7.

J is TRBJ1-1 and V is TRBV14; D gene unclear. This CDR3 has 13 amino acids. V gave up 1 base and J gave up 9 bases, with 12 bases separating them. Germline-derived CDR1 and CDR2 are SGHDN and FVKESK. CDR3 sequence (DNA): TGTGCCAGCAGCCAAGGGTACGACACAAAAGCTTTCTTT. It translates to CASSQGYDTKAFF.

This chain uses TRBV29-1 with TRBJ1-1; D may be TRBD1 (5 bases). The germline gives CDR1 SQVTM, CDR2 ANQGSEA. V dropped 3 bases and J dropped 2 bases, with 7 bases sitting between them. The CDR3 length is 12 residues. In DNA, the CDR3 is TGCAGCGTTGAGACAGATAACACTGAAGCTTTCTTT. It codes for CSVETDNTEAFF. Together with reference TRBV29-1 and TRBJ1-1, the CDR3 gives the full variable domain: SAVISQKPSRDICQRGTSLTIQCQVDSQVTMMFWYRQQPGQSLTLIATANQGSEATYESGFVIDKFPISRPNLTFSTLTVSNMSPEDSSIYLCSVETDNTEAFFGQGTRLTVV.

This clone came up once. The J gene is TRBJ1-1, the V gene TRBV9; TRBD1 matches at 9 bases. The germline V gene has CDR1 SGDLS and CDR2 YYNGEE. Trimming at V came to 4 bases and at J to 0 bases, leaving 28 bases not matched to a gene. The CDR3 extends over 23 amino acids. The CDR3 DNA sequence: TGTGCCAGCAGCCCCAATCAAAGGGGGGGACCGGGACAGGGAATTACCGTGAACACTGAAGCTTTCTTT. This encodes CASSPNQRGGPGQGITVNTEAFF.

The chain couples TRBV29-1 to TRBJ2-7, with D unresolved. Germline CDR1 reads SQVTM; CDR2 reads ANQGSEA. This CDR3 spans 12 amino acids. The germline V and J ends were trimmed by 0 bases and 6 bases, with 9 bases remaining between them. DNA of the CDR3: TGCAGCGTTGAAGATCTCTCTCGCGAGCAGTACTTC. It yields the protein CSVEDLSREQYF.

The chain carries TRBV2 and TRBJ2-7; 8 nucleotides line up with TRBD1. CDR3 length: 14 amino acids. J lost 6 bases, V lost 4 bases, and 8 bases had no gene match. The germline V gene has CDR1 SNHLY and CDR2 FYNNEI. The CDR3 here is CASSALTGAGEQYF. In DNA form, the CDR3 reads TGTGCCAGCAGTGCTCTGACAGGGGCCGGCGAGCAGTACTTC.

The J gene is TRBJ1-1, the V gene TRBV5-1; 7 bases line up with TRBD1. Trimming took 2 bases from V and 5 from J; bases not matched to a gene: 9. The CDR3 length is 15 residues. In germline, CDR1 is SGHRS, CDR2 YFSETQ. In DNA, the CDR3 is TGCGCCAGCAGCTTAAGACAGGGTCAGTCAACTGAAGCTTTCTTT. It encodes CASSLRQGQSTEAFF.

This chain joins TRBV6-5 and TRBJ1-1; 8 bases are shared with TRBD1. Germline assignment: CDR1 MNHEY and CDR2 SVGAGI. This CDR3 spans 14 amino acids. V dropped 2 bases and J dropped 4; count of bases not matched to a gene: 3. CDR3 DNA: TGTGCCAGCAGTTACCAGGGGGCGCCCACTGAAGCTTTCTTT. Amino acid sequence: CASSYQGAPTEAFF.

This chain connects TRBV28 to TRBJ2-7, with a weak D call TRBD1 (6 bases). CDR1 is MDHEN and CDR2 is SYDVKM in the germline V gene. The CDR3 sequence is 12 residues long. V was trimmed by 7 bases and J by 6 bases, leaving 13 bases between them. The CDR3 bases are TGTGCCAGCAAGGACAGCTCTCCCGAGCAGTACTTC. It yields the protein CASKDSSPEQYF.

The gene calls are TRBV11-3 and TRBJ2-7; 15 bases match TRBD2. Trimming took 6 bases from V and 7 from J; bases not matched to a gene: 4. Germline-derived CDR1 and CDR2 are SGHNT and YENEEA. The CDR3 is made up of 14 amino acids. CDR3 sequence: CASSTGLAGGEQYF. CDR3 sequence (DNA): TGTGCCAGCAGTACAGGACTAGCGGGAGGGGAGCAGTACTTC.

The J gene is TRBJ2-1, the V gene TRBV5-1; D not certain. The CDR3 contains 15 residues. The germline V gene has CDR1 SGHRS and CDR2 YFSETQ. Trimming removed 0 bases at V and 1 base at J, with 8 bases between. The CDR3: CASSLVGSSYNEQFF. CDR3 in DNA: TGCGCCAGCAGCTTGGTGGGCAGTTCCTACAATGAGCAGTTCTTC.